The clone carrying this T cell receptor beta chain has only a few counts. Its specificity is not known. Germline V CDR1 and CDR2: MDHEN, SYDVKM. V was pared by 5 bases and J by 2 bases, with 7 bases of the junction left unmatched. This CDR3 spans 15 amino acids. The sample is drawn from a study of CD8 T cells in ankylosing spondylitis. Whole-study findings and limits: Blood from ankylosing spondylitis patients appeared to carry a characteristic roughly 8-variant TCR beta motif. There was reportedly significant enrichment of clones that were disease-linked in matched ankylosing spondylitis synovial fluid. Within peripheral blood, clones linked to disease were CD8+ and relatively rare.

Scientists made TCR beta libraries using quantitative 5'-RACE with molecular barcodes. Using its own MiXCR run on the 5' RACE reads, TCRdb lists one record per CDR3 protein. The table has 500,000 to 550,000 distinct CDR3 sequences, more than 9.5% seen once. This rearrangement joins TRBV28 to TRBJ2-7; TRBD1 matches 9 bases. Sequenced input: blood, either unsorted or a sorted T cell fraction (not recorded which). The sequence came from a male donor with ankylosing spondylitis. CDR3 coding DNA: TGTGCCAGCAGTCCTCGGACAGGGGAGACCTACGAGCAGTACGTC. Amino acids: CASSPRTGETYEQYV.